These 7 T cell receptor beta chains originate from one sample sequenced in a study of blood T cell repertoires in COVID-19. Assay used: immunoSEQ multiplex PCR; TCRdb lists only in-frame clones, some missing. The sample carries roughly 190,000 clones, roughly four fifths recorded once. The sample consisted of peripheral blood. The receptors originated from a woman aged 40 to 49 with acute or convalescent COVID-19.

In DNA form, the CDR3 reads TGTGCCATCCGAGGACTAGCGAAGAACACCGGGGAGCTGTTTTTT. It translates to CAIRGLAKNTGELFF. This sequence joins TRBV10-3 and TRBJ2-2; 9 bases align to TRBD2. Losses at the gene ends were 8 bases for V and 1 base for J; bases not matched to a gene: 5. The CDR3 extends over 15 amino acids. CDR1 is ENHRY, CDR2 SYGVKD, per germline.

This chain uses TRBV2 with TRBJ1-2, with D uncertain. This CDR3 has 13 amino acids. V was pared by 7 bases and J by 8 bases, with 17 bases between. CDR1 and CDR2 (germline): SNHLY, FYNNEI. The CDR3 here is CASIFRAPGGYTF. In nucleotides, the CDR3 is TGTGCCAGCATCTTCCGGGCCCCGGGGGGCTACACCTTC. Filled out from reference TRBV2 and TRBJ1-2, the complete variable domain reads EPEVTQTPSHQVTQMGQEVILRCVPISNHLYFYWYRQILGQKVEFLVSFYNNEISEKSEIFDDQFSVERPDGSNFTLKIRSTKLEDSAMYFCASIFRAPGGYTFGSGTRLTVV.

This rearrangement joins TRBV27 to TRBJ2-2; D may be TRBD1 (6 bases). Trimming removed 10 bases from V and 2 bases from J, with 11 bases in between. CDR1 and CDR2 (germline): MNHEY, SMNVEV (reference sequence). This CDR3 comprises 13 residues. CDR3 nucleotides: TGTGCCATATCGGACAGTAACACCGGGGAGCTGTTTTTT. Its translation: CAISDSNTGELFF.

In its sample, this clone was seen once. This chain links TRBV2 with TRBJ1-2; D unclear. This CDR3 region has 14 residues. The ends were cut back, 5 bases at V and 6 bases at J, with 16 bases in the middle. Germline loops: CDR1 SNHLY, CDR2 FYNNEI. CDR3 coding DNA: TGTGCCAGCAGTCACGTGAGCGAGGGAGATGGCTACACCTTC. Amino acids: CASSHVSEGDGYTF.

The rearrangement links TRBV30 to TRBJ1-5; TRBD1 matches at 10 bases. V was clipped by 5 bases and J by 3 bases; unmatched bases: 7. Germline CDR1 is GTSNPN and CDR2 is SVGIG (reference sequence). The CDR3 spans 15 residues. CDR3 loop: CAWSEGTGDNQPQHF. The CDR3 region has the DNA TGTGCCTGGTCTGAGGGGACAGGGGACAATCAGCCCCAGCATTTT.

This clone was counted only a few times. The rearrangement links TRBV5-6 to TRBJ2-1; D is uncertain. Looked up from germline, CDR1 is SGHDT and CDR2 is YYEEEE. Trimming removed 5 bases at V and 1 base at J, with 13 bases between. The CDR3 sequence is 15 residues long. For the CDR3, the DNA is TGTGCCAGCAGTTCCACCGGCGGATCCTACAATGAGCAGTTCTTC. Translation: CASSSTGGSYNEQFF.

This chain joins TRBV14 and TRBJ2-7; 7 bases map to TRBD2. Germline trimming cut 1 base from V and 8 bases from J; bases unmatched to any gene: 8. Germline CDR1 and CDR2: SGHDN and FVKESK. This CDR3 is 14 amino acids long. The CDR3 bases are TGTGCCAGCAGCCAAGTTCGGACTAGTTTTAAGCAGTACTTC. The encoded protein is CASSQVRTSFKQYF.